A single sample gave rise to the 14 T cell receptor beta chains below, sequenced in a study of shared clonotypes between healthy human individuals. Profiled with immunoSEQ multiplex PCR; TCRdb holds only in-frame clones, not every one. Of roughly 1,100,000 clones listed, around four fifths are singletons. The source material was memory CD4+ T cells sorted from blood. Subset reported: CD45RA-negative fraction. The source is a man aged 18 to 30 in good health.

The CDR3 DNA follows: TGTGCCAGCAGAACAGGGCCCGGGGAGCTGTTTTTT. It translates to CASRTGPGELFF. The chain couples TRBV2 to TRBJ2-2, with TRBD1 as a possible D gene (6 bases). CDR3 length equals 12 residues. The V gene lost 6 bases and the J gene lost 6 bases, with 8 bases spanning the gap. Germline values: CDR1 SNHLY, CDR2 FYNNEI. Combining the CDR3 with reference TRBV2 and TRBJ2-2 gives the whole variable domain EPEVTQTPSHQVTQMGQEVILRCVPISNHLYFYWYRQILGQKVEFLVSFYNNEISEKSEIFDDQFSVERPDGSNFTLKIRSTKLEDSAMYFCASRTGPGELFFGEGSRLTVL.

This clone has more than one count but fewer than ten. V gene TRBV2 combines with J gene TRBJ1-1, with D possibly TRBD1 on 6 matching bases. The CDR3 length is 13 residues. Germline V gives CDR1 SNHLY, CDR2 FYNNEI. V shed 7 bases and J shed 5 bases, with 14 bases lying between them. The chain's CDR3 is CASTRNRETEAFF. In DNA form, the CDR3 reads TGTGCCAGCACTAGAAACAGGGAAACTGAAGCTTTCTTT.

The rearrangement uses TRBV5-1 and TRBJ2-1; D might be TRBD2 (6 bases). CDR3 length equals 15 residues. The germline CDR1 and CDR2 sequences are SGHRS and YFSETQ. Trimming left V 3 bases short and J 8 bases short, with 18 bases between. The CDR3 DNA is TGCGCCAGCAGCTGGGGGGACTGGAGGGTCGATGAGCAGTTCTTC. Protein sequence: CASSWGDWRVDEQFF.

The V call is TRBV30, the J call TRBJ1-6, with D perhaps TRBD1 (5 bases). Germline CDR1 is GTSNPN and CDR2 is SVGIG (reference sequence). This CDR3 spans 13 amino acids. V lost 4 bases and J lost 8, with 12 bases in between. The CDR3 is CAWTGDRDSPLHF. CDR3 nucleotides: TGTGCCTGGACGGGCGACAGAGATTCACCCCTCCACTTT.

This clone has only one observation. The chain couples TRBV25-1 to TRBJ2-5; either TRBD1 or TRBD2 may supply D (5 bases each). V lost 6 bases, J lost 4 bases, and 12 bases lay in between. This CDR3 comprises 13 residues. The V gene's germline CDR1 is MGHDK and CDR2 SYGVNS. CDR3 nucleotides: TGTGCCAGCAGGAGGGGCTCGGGAGAGACCCAGTACTTC. This translates into CASRRGSGETQYF. The full variable domain, its missing parts supplied by reference TRBV25-1 and TRBJ2-5, is EADIYQTPRYLVIGTGKKITLECSQTMGHDKMYWYQQDPGMELHLIHYSYGVNSTEKGDLSSESTVSRIRTEHFPLTLESARPSHTSQYLCASRRGSGETQYFGPGTRLLVL.

The chain recombines TRBV11-2 with TRBJ2-5; D call uncertain. Near its end, the DNA agrees better with TRBJ2-7, so the J call may be wrong. The CDR3 spans 13 residues. CDR1 and CDR2 from the germline V gene are SGHAT and FQNNGV. The CDR3 bases are TGTGCCAGCAGCTTTAGGCCAACCTACGAGCAGTACTTC. Residues: CASSFRPTYEQYF.

The rearrangement links TRBV7-2 to TRBJ1-1; no clear D. The V gene's germline CDR1 is SGHTA and CDR2 FQGNSA. This CDR3 is built from 14 residues. V dropped 1 base and J dropped 3 bases, with 9 bases sitting between them. The DNA of the CDR3 is TGTGCCAGCAGCTTAGGTCCTGGGGACACTGAAGCTTTCTTT. This translates into CASSLGPGDTEAFF.

V and J are TRBV10-3 and TRBJ2-7; 8 nucleotides align to TRBD2. V shed 6 bases and J 4 bases; nucleotides not matched to a gene: 5. The CDR3 runs 13 residues. CDR1 is ENHRY, CDR2 SYGVKD, per germline. CDR3 residues: CAIRRGASYEQYF. The CDR3 DNA follows: TGTGCCATCAGGCGGGGGGCCTCGTACGAGCAGTACTTC.

The rearrangement links TRBV5-1 to TRBJ2-1, with 7 bases identical to TRBD2. The V gene's germline CDR1 is SGHRS and CDR2 YFSETQ. The CDR3 consists of 15 residues. V lost 1 base, J lost 2 bases, and 3 bases stayed unmatched. The CDR3 nucleotides are TGCGCCAGCAGCTTGACGGGAGGTCCCTACAATGAGCAGTTCTTC. Its translation is CASSLTGGPYNEQFF.

Comments on this clone: Possible read error: a much larger clone is one base away. Distinct nucleotide sequences in the sample also encode this CDR3. The chain is built from TRBV28 and TRBJ2-7, with D unclear. CDR1 and CDR2 (germline): MDHEN, SYDVKM. This CDR3 has 11 residues. V was pared by 5 bases and J by 1 base, with 3 bases between. This chain's CDR3 is CASSQSYEQYF. The CDR3 DNA reads TGTGCCAGCAGTCAGTCCTACGAGCAGTACTTC.

This sequence joins TRBV12-1 and TRBJ2-4; the table's D call, TRBD2, was not checked against the DNA. TRBV12-1 is termed a pseudogene. The CDR3 totals 16 residues. The CDR3 spells CASSIERELPKNIQYF. CDR3 in DNA: TGTGCCAGCAGCATCGAGCGGGAGCTCCCCAAAAACATTCAGTACTTC.

The chain combines TRBV4-1 with TRBJ1-5; tentative D call: TRBD1 (5 bases). CDR1 MGHRA and CDR2 YSYEKL come from the germline V gene. This CDR3 comprises 17 residues. V lost 1 base and J 5 bases, leaving 18 bases between the germline ends. In nucleotides, the CDR3 is TGCGCCAGCAGCCAAGGGCCTCGAGGGGTTGTGGATCAGCCCCAGCATTTT. Its translation: CASSQGPRGVVDQPQHF.

The V gene is TRBV2, the J gene TRBJ2-2; tentatively, D is TRBD1 (6 bases). V was clipped by 8 bases and J by 4 bases, with 14 bases between them. The CDR3 consists of 14 residues. The germline gives CDR1 SNHLY, CDR2 FYNNEI. The DNA of the CDR3 is TGTGCCAGCCAGAGGGGGTATAGCACCGGGGAGCTGTTTTTT. This codes for CASQRGYSTGELFF.

The gene calls are TRBV7-9 and TRBJ2-3; maybe TRBD2 (6 bases). The V end was cut by 5 bases, the J end by 4 bases, with 10 bases between. The CDR3 sequence is 13 residues long. Germline lookup yields CDR1 SEHNR and CDR2 FQNEAQ (reference sequence). This chain's CDR3 is CASSRGGPDTQYF. The CDR3 DNA reads as TGTGCCAGCAGCAGGGGAGGCCCAGATACGCAGTATTTT.